This entry lists 17 T cell receptor beta chains sequenced from one sample in a study of cytomegalovirus exposure and HLA in healthy donors. In the PCR, 60 Vbeta and 13 Jbeta primers were used. Repertoires were generated with immunoSEQ multiplex PCR, while TCRdb's copy carries only in-frame clones and drops some. Seen here are about 140,000 clones, over 60% observed once, and the top ten hold around 1.6%. The sequenced sample consisted of PBMCs. The receptors derive from a female donor in good health and CMV-seronegative.

This clone was recorded only once. At one of its ends the junction is not consistent with the germline gene, which may arise from a read error. The chain uses TRBV6-1 and TRBJ2-5; a possible D gene is TRBD2 (6 bases). The CDR3 loop spans 13 amino acids. CDR1 is MNHNS and CDR2 is SASEGT in the germline V gene. CDR3 amino acids: CASSEIEKGRENF. DNA for the CDR3: TGTGCCAGCAGTGAAATTGAAAAAGGACGGGAGAACTTC.

V gene TRBV29-1 combines with J gene TRBJ1-2; tentatively, D is TRBD1 (5 bases). The CDR3 length is 13 residues. Per germline, CDR1 SQVTM and CDR2 ANQGSEA. Trimming left V 0 bases short and J 8 bases short, with 13 bases between. This CDR3 is CSVEDRQGGGYTF. CDR3 in DNA: TGCAGCGTTGAAGATCGTCAGGGAGGGGGCTACACCTTC.

The chain is built from TRBV28 and TRBJ2-5, with a weak D call TRBD2 (5 bases). Per germline, CDR1 MDHEN and CDR2 SYDVKM. Trimming pared 6 bases from V and 0 bases from J, leaving 14 bases between. The length of the CDR3 is 15 residues. The CDR3 nucleotides are TGTGCCAGCAGAAATAAGGGAGCCAACCAAGAGACCCAGTACTTC. It specifies CASRNKGANQETQYF.

This clone was seen only a few times. V gene TRBV5-4 combines with J gene TRBJ2-7, with D tentatively TRBD1 (6 bases). Trimming stripped 5 bases from V and 10 bases from J, with 19 bases between. The germline V gene has CDR1 SGHNT and CDR2 YYREEE (reference sequence). The CDR3 is made up of 13 amino acids. The CDR3 sequence is CASSSTDTGIQYF. As DNA, the CDR3 is TGTGCCAGCAGTTCGACGGACACAGGGATCCAGTACTTC.

V and J are TRBV6-6 and TRBJ2-6, with D perhaps TRBD2 (5 bases). CDR1 is MNHNY, CDR2 SVGAGI, per germline (reference sequence). The CDR3 totals 16 residues. Trimming removed 4 bases at V and 0 bases at J, with 10 bases between. The CDR3 region is CASSSIRDSGANVLTF. CDR3 DNA: TGTGCCAGCAGTTCAATTCGGGACTCTGGGGCCAACGTCCTGACTTTC.

For this clone: Different DNA sequences within this sample yield the same CDR3. The chain carries TRBV29-1 and TRBJ2-7, with 8 bases fitting TRBD1. CDR1 is SQVTM, CDR2 ANQGSEA, per germline. CDR3 length: 13 amino acids. After removal of 1 base from V and 6 bases from J, the junction contained 5 bases not matched to a gene. CDR3 DNA: TGCAGCGTTGAAGGGCAGGGGGCAAGCGAGCAGTACTTC. Its protein is CSVEGQGASEQYF.

V usage is TRBV6-6 and J usage is TRBJ1-2; the D is unclear. CDR3 length equals 14 residues. Germline V gives CDR1 MNHNY, CDR2 SVGAGI (reference sequence). Trimming cost V 6 bases and J 8 bases, with 19 bases left between them. The CDR3 nucleotides are TGTGCCAGCAGATACGAGACCACACGGGGAGGCTACACCTTC. It codes for CASRYETTRGGYTF.

V and J are TRBV7-9 and TRBJ1-1; 9 nucleotides agree with TRBD1. The V gene end was trimmed by 2 bases and the J gene end by 5 bases; junction bases not matched to a gene: 6. The germline CDR1 and CDR2 sequences are SEHNR and FQNEAQ (reference sequence). The CDR3 contains 15 residues. The CDR3 DNA reads TGTGCCAGCAGCTTAATCGGGACAGGGAAAACTGAAGCTTTCTTT. This encodes CASSLIGTGKTEAFF. The full variable domain, in which reference TRBV7-9 and TRBJ1-1 provide the parts outside the CDR3, is DTGVSQNPRHKITKRGQNVTFRCDPISEHNRLYWYRQTLGQGPEFLTYFQNEAQLEKSRLLSDRFSAERPKGSFSTLEIQRTEQGDSAMYLCASSLIGTGKTEAFFGQGTRLTVV.

The rearrangement links TRBV19 to TRBJ1-4; D is perhaps TRBD1 (6 bases). V was trimmed by 4 bases and J by 5 bases, leaving 14 bases between them. Germline CDR1 LNHDA, CDR2 SQIVND (reference sequence). The CDR3 is made up of 15 amino acids. CDR3 protein: CASSTPGVINEKLFF. In nucleotides, the CDR3 is TGTGCCAGTAGTACGCCAGGGGTCATAAATGAAAAACTGTTTTTT.

The chain is built from TRBV13 and TRBJ1-1; 9 bases map to TRBD1. After removal of 4 bases from V and 2 bases from J, the junction contained 2 bases not matched to a gene. CDR1 and CDR2 (germline): PRHDT, FYEKMQ (reference sequence). The CDR3 consists of 14 residues. CDR3 coding DNA: TGTGCCAGCAGCTCGGGACAGGGAAACACTGAAGCTTTCTTT. Encoded protein: CASSSGQGNTEAFF.

V usage is TRBV14 and J usage is TRBJ2-1; the match to TRBD2 covers 10 bases. The V gene's germline CDR1 is SGHDN and CDR2 FVKESK. J gave up 7 bases and V 3 bases, and 12 bases lay outside the gene matches. This CDR3 comprises 17 residues. CDR3 nucleotides: TGTGCCAGCAGCCATTTTGGTCTGGGACTAGCGAGGAATGAGCAGTTCTTC. Translating it yields CASSHFGLGLARNEQFF.

The chain employs TRBV6-5 and TRBJ1-1; TRBD1 agrees at 9 bases. The CDR3 is 14 amino acids. Unmatched junction bases numbered 5, after V lost 4 bases and J lost 5 bases. Per the germline V gene, CDR1 is MNHEY and CDR2 is SVGAGI. The CDR3 DNA reads TGTGCCAGCAGTTTGACAGGGGGGGGAACTGAAGCTTTCTTT. Its translation is CASSLTGGGTEAFF.

This sequence joins TRBV15 and TRBJ2-5; D gene unclear. Germline CDR1 reads LNHNV; CDR2 reads YYDKDF (reference sequence). V lost 2 bases and J lost 0, with 4 bases in between. The CDR3 has 13 amino acids. CDR3 nucleotide sequence: TGTGCCACCAGCAGACGGGACCAAGAGACCCAGTACTTC. Encoded protein: CATSRRDQETQYF.

The genes are TRBV30 and TRBJ1-1; TRBD1 matches at 9 bases. Looked up from germline, CDR1 is GTSNPN and CDR2 is SVGIG (reference sequence). Unmatched junction bases numbered 10, after V lost 5 bases and J lost 6 bases. This CDR3 has 14 residues. CDR3 sequence (DNA): TGTGCCTGGGGTATAGGGACAGGGTATCCTGAAGCTTTCTTT. Its protein is CAWGIGTGYPEAFF.

The chain is built from TRBV5-1 and TRBJ1-3; weak D call: TRBD1 (5 bases). CDR1 is SGHRS, CDR2 YFSETQ, per germline. Trimming removed 4 bases at V and 2 bases at J, with 7 bases between. This CDR3 is built from 13 residues. The CDR3, as DNA: TGCGCCAGCAGCGGGACTCCTGGAAACACCATATATTTT. Amino acid sequence: CASSGTPGNTIYF. Complete variable domain (other parts from reference TRBV5-1 and TRBJ1-3): KAGVTQTPRYLIKTRGQQVTLSCSPISGHRSVSWYQQTPGQGLQFLFEYFSETQRNKGNFPGRFSGRQFSNSRSEMNVSTLELGDSALYLCASSGTPGNTIYFGEGSWLTVV.

This clone was observed once. The V and J genes are TRBV28 and TRBJ2-1; TRBD1 matches 7 bases. J lost 8 bases, V lost 6 bases, and 13 bases had no gene match. The CDR3 consists of 15 residues. Germline-derived CDR1 and CDR2 are MDHEN and SYDVKM. CDR3 amino acids: CASSQYSTGKDEQFF. DNA of the CDR3: TGTGCCAGCAGCCAATACTCGACAGGGAAGGATGAGCAGTTCTTC. The whole variable domain, remainder taken from reference TRBV28 and TRBJ2-1, is DVKVTQSSRYLVKRTGEKVFLECVQDMDHENMFWYRQDPGLGLRLIYFSYDVKMKEKGDIPEGYSVSREKKERFSLILESASTNQTSMYLCASSQYSTGKDEQFFGPGTRLTVL.

The CDR3 region is CASSYRDSKAYEQYF. CDR3 bases: TGTGCCAGCAGCTACCGGGACAGCAAAGCCTACGAGCAGTACTTC. The chain is built from TRBV7-9 and TRBJ2-7, with 7 positions matching TRBD1. Germline CDR1 SEHNR, CDR2 FQNEAQ (reference sequence). The CDR3 extends over 15 amino acids. V shed 4 bases, J shed 2 bases, and the junction held 8 bases outside the gene matches.